This T cell receptor beta chain is drawn from a study of blood T cell repertoires in COVID-19. Study as a whole: Collection of acute and convalescent COVID-19 samples took place in the United States, Italy and Spain. T cells, B-cell-depleted T cells, or PBMCs provided the cDNA or gDNA that served as material.

Original processing notes: Quantification of nucleated cells was approximated via reference gene primer amplification. The data were produced by immunoSEQ multiplex PCR, yet TCRdb's version contains in-frame clones alone and is incomplete. Clonal size and the V and J genes are those of that table, whereas D and trimming came from the DNA. The repertoire holds about 280,000 clones, with over 75% as singletons. This CDR3 is 13 amino acids long. V was trimmed by 0 bases and J by 2 bases, leaving 7 bases between them. In germline, CDR1 is GTSNPN, CDR2 SVGIG (reference sequence). Input material: peripheral blood. This clonotype originated in a man over 45 with active or convalescent COVID-19. This sequence joins TRBV30 and TRBJ2-5; unclear D gene. CDR3 in amino acids: CAWSVLRQETQYF. The CDR3 nucleotides read TGTGCCTGGAGTGTCCTCAGACAAGAGACCCAGTACTTC.